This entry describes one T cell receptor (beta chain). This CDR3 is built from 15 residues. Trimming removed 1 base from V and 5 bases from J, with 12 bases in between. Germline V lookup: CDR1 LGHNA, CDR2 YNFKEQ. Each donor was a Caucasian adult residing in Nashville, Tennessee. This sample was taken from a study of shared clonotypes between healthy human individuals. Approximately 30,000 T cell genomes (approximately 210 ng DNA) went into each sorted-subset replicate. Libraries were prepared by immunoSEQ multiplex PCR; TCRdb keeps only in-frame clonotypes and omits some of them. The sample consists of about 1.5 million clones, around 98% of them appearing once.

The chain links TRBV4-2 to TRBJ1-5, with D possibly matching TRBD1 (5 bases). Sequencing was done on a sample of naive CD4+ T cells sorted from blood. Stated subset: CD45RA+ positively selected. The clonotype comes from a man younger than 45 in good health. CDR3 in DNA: TGTGCCAGCAGCCAAGTAGGGGCCCTCGATCAGCCCCAGCATTTT. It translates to CASSQVGALDQPQHF.